This is a list of T cell receptor beta chains from one sample in a study of blood T cell repertoires in COVID-19. Produced via immunoSEQ multiplex PCR; TCRdb's table is partial and in-frame only. Of approximately 110,000 clones detected, 55% to 75% appear once; the ten largest clones hold 0.75% to 0.9%. The sample comprised peripheral blood. The receptors were sampled from a human donor with acute or convalescent COVID-19. The donor label of this sample is uncertain. CDR3s include the opening cysteine and the closing phenylalanine or tryptophan. D genes are given only for firm matches. The size entry is marked missing in some rows and otherwise reads once, few, many or a size class.

clone_size	v_call	j_call	d_call	cdr3_nt	cdr3_aa
few	TRBV6-6	TRBJ2-1	.	TGTGCCAGCAGTTACGTTGGGGGGGGCGGTTACAATGAGCAGTTCTTC	CASSYVGGGGYNEQFF
.	TRBV10-1	TRBJ2-5	.	TGCGCCAGCAGTGACCCGGGGGAGACCCAGTACTTC	CASSDPGETQYF
.	TRBV6-5	TRBJ1-1	.	TGTGCCAGCAGGAGGGAGAACATCCCGAACACTGAAGCTTTCTTT	CASRRENIPNTEAFF
.	TRBV10-3	TRBJ2-5	TRBD2	TGTGCCATCAGTGCGGGGGGGGAGACCCAGTACTTC	CAISAGGETQYF
many	TRBV11-2	TRBJ1-6	.	TGTGCCAGCAGCTTCTCGGGTTCACCCCTCCACTTT	CASSFSGSPLHF
once	TRBV7-3	TRBJ2-1	TRBD2	TGTGCCAGCAGCTTAGGGACTAGCGGGGGGGCCGCTGAGCAGTTCTTC	CASSLGTSGGAAEQFF
.	TRBV18	TRBJ1-1	.	TGTGCCAGCTCACCCTCGCCAGGGATGAACACTGAAGCTTTCTTT	CASSPSPGMNTEAFF
.	TRBV12-3/TRBV12-4	TRBJ2-7	TRBD2	TGTGCCAGCAGCCTGACTAGCGGGGAGCAGTACTTC	CASSLTSGEQYF
.	TRBV7-9	TRBJ1-4	.	TGTGCCAGCAGCTCCCTTCGGGAAAAACTGTTTTTT	CASSSLREKLFF
once	TRBV7-8	TRBJ2-3	TRBD2	TGTGCCAGCAGCTTCCAGACCGCCGGGAGGGTTATAACAGATACGCAGTATTTT	CASSFQTAGRVITDTQYF
.	TRBV15	TRBJ2-4	.	TGTGCCACCAGCAGCCCAGGTCTGCAGGAAAACATTCAGTACTTC	CATSSPGLQENIQYF
.	TRBV11-2	TRBJ1-1	.	TGTGCCAGCAGCTTAGGGCGCAGGGAAGTCCCGAACACTGAAGCTTTCTTT	CASSLGRREVPNTEAFF
.	TRBV28	TRBJ1-2	.	TGTGCCAGCAGTACTCACAGCTATGGCTACACCTTC	CASSTHSYGYTF
.	TRBV6-4	TRBJ1-1	.	TGTGCCAGCCGGGTGACGGCGAACACTGAAGCTTTCTTT	CASRVTANTEAFF
.	TRBV12-3/TRBV12-4	TRBJ1-1	.	TGTGCCAGCAGTTATTCTTACACTGAAGCTTTCTTT	CASSYSYTEAFF
.	TRBV7-9	TRBJ1-4	.	TGTGCCAGCAGCTCGAAACAGGGAACTAATGAAAAACTGTTTTTT	CASSSKQGTNEKLFF
.	TRBV10-3	TRBJ2-3	TRBD2	TGTGCCATCAGTGACCCTACTAGCGGGGGGCCCCCAGATACGCAGTATTTT	CAISDPTSGGPPDTQYF
.	TRBV6-5	TRBJ2-2	TRBD1	TGTGCCAGCAGTTTTGCCTACAGGGGGCAGACCGGGGAGCTGTTTTTT	CASSFAYRGQTGELFF
once	TRBV27	TRBJ2-7	TRBD2	TGTGCCAGCAGTTCCGCGGGGGGACACTACGAGCAGTACTTC	CASSSAGGHYEQYF
few	TRBV5-1	TRBJ2-2	.	TGCGCCAGCAGCTTCATAGGGGGGGACACCGGGGAGCTGTTTTTT	CASSFIGGDTGELFF
few	TRBV5-6	TRBJ1-5	.	TGTGCCAGCATCCAGGTTCATCAGGGAATATATAGCAATCAGCCCCAGCATTTT	CASIQVHQGIYSNQPQHF
.	TRBV19	TRBJ2-6	.	TGTGCCAGTAGTAGCGGGTTAGCTGGGGCCAACGTCCTGACTTTC	CASSSGLAGANVLTF
.	TRBV9	TRBJ1-3	TRBD1	TGTGCCAGCAGCGCGACAGGGAGCTCTGGAAACACCATATATTTT	CASSATGSSGNTIYF
.	TRBV18	TRBJ2-1	TRBD2	TGTGCCAGCTCACAAACACAACTAGCGGGGGGGTACAATGAGCAGTTCTTC	CASSQTQLAGGYNEQFF
.	TRBV2	TRBJ2-3	TRBD2	TGTGCCAGCAGGGGACTAGCGGGGACCACAGATACGCAGTATTTT	CASRGLAGTTDTQYF
.	TRBV2	TRBJ2-3	.	TGTGCCAGCACGGAGGACACAGATACGCAGTATTTT	CASTEDTDTQYF
.	TRBV5-1	TRBJ2-2	TRBD1	TGCGCCAGCAGCTCCCGACAGGGGGCAGACACCGGGGAGCTGTTTTTT	CASSSRQGADTGELFF